This T cell receptor beta chain was identified in a study of cytomegalovirus exposure and HLA in healthy donors. Study-level information: Of the donors genotyped, 398 in all, 81% fell in the Caucasian-associated ancestry cluster. Findings and limits, study-wide: In most subjects, TCR beta sequences reportedly gave accurate predictions of HLA-A and HLA-B alleles. Cytomegalovirus status, reportedly, was diagnosed with high specificity and sensitivity by the classifier.

This PCR relied on a set of 60 Vbeta primers and 13 Jbeta primers. Profiled with immunoSEQ multiplex PCR; TCRdb holds only in-frame clones, not every one. The sample shows roughly 190,000 clones, 81% of them seen only once. Germline V gene lookup returns CDR1 MNHEY and CDR2 SVGAGI. The CDR3 runs 15 residues. The V segment lost 7 bases and the J segment 3 bases; nucleotides outside the gene matches: 11. Remarks on this clone: Its antigen is unknown.

The sample consisted of PBMCs. The chain recombines TRBV6-5 with TRBJ2-7; 8 bases align to TRBD2. This receptor was taken from a man aged 50 or older in good health and CMV-seronegative. This CDR3 is CASTPLASGYYEQYF. CDR3 sequence (DNA): TGTGCCAGCACCCCTTTGGCTAGCGGGTACTACGAGCAGTACTTC.